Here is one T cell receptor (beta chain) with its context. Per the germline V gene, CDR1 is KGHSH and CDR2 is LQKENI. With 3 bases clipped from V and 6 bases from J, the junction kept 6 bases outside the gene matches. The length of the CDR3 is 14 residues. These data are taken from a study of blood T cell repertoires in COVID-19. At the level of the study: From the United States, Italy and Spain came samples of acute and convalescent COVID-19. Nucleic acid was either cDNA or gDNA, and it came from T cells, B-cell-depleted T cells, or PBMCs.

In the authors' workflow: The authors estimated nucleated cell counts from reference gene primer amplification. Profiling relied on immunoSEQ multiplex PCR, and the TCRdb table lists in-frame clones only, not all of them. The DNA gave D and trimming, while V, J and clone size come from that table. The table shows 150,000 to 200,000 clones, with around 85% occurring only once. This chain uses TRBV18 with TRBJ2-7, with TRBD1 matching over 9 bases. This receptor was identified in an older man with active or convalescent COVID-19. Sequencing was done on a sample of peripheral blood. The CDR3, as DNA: TGTGCCAGCTCACCGGGACAGGGCTCATCCGAGCAGTACTTC. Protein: CASSPGQGSSEQYF.